These 27 T cell receptor beta chains share one sample of origin, sequenced in a study of beta chain features in type 1 diabetes. Study outcomes and limitations: Significant though moderate, a shortening of TCRB CDR3s appeared in all four CD4+ subsets of Type 1 diabetes patients.

All of the isolated RNA was reverse transcribed, so expressed TCRB transcripts were sequenced. Using immunoSEQ multiplex PCR, the repertoire was profiled, and TCRdb retains in-frame clones only, with some absent. This table holds approximately 44,000 clones, approximately 72% found once. No antigens are known for them. The source material was Tregs from blood. These receptors came from a woman aged 18-29 years with type 1 diabetes.

The V and J genes are TRBV29-1 and TRBJ1-2; D gene ambiguous. V was shortened by 3 bases and J by 8 bases, with 16 bases between the two germline ends. The CDR3 has 13 amino acids. CDR1 is SQVTM and CDR2 is ANQGSEA in the germline V gene. The CDR3 region has the DNA TGCAGCGTTGAGGAGGTGCCCGAAGGGGGCTACACCTTC. It is translated as CSVEEVPEGGYTF.

This clone was counted only a few times. V and J are TRBV19 and TRBJ1-5; D possibly corresponds to TRBD1 (5 bases). The CDR3 extends over 15 amino acids. Trimming cost V 7 bases and J 1 base, with 14 bases left between them. The V gene's germline CDR1 is LNHDA and CDR2 SQIVND (reference sequence). The CDR3 loop reads CASIGRAWSNQPQHF. DNA of the CDR3: TGTGCCAGTATAGGCAGGGCTTGGAGCAATCAGCCCCAGCATTTT.

The chain has TRBV28 and TRBJ1-1; D may be TRBD1 (6 bases). This CDR3 has 14 residues. Trimming cost V 5 bases and J 3 bases, with 13 bases left between them. The germline gives CDR1 MDHEN, CDR2 SYDVKM. CDR3 DNA: TGTGCCAGCAGTCCCCAACAGGGATACACTGAAGCTTTCTTT. Its protein product is CASSPQQGYTEAFF.

The chain employs TRBV6-1 and TRBJ2-3; D is uncertain. V was pared by 6 bases and J by 3 bases, with 4 bases between. CDR1 and CDR2 (germline): MNHNS, SASEGT. This CDR3 is 11 amino acids long. The CDR3 loop is CASSPTDTQYF. CDR3 coding DNA: TGTGCCAGCAGCCCAACAGATACGCAGTATTTT.

In DNA form, the CDR3 reads TGTGCCAGCAGCTTAGGGGACAGGGGCTTTCGGGGGACCTACGAGCAGTACTTC. Protein: CASSLGDRGFRGTYEQYF. The chain has TRBV7-2 and TRBJ2-7; 10 bases align to TRBD1. Looked up from germline, CDR1 is SGHTA and CDR2 is FQGNSA. Losses at the gene ends were 1 base for V and 2 bases for J; bases not matched to a gene: 11. The CDR3 runs 18 residues.

The chain has TRBV5-1 and TRBJ1-1; 12 positions match TRBD1. This CDR3 spans 19 amino acids. Germline lookup yields CDR1 SGHRS and CDR2 YFSETQ. V dropped 3 bases and J dropped 4; count of bases not matched to a gene: 16. The CDR3 region has the DNA TGCGCCAGCAGCTGGGGGGCGATCCCGGGACAGGGGGCCCCCACTGAAGCTTTCTTT. Translation: CASSWGAIPGQGAPTEAFF. The variable domain in full, completed from reference TRBV5-1 and TRBJ1-1, reads KAGVTQTPRYLIKTRGQQVTLSCSPISGHRSVSWYQQTPGQGLQFLFEYFSETQRNKGNFPGRFSGRQFSNSRSEMNVSTLELGDSALYLCASSWGAIPGQGAPTEAFFGQGTRLTVV.

This clone was observed a handful of times. The chain links TRBV5-1 to TRBJ1-2; 7 bases map to TRBD1. Trimming took 0 bases from V and 5 from J; bases not matched to a gene: 4. Germline CDR1 is SGHRS and CDR2 is YFSETQ. CDR3 size: 14 residues. CDR3 DNA sequence: TGCGCCAGCAGCTTGGAAGACAGGGCTTATGGCTACACCTTC. It is translated as CASSLEDRAYGYTF. The whole variable domain, filled in from reference TRBV5-1 and TRBJ1-2, reads KAGVTQTPRYLIKTRGQQVTLSCSPISGHRSVSWYQQTPGQGLQFLFEYFSETQRNKGNFPGRFSGRQFSNSRSEMNVSTLELGDSALYLCASSLEDRAYGYTFGSGTRLTVV.

This clone was detected only a few times. The rearrangement links TRBV6-1 to TRBJ2-1; 9 nucleotides align to TRBD2. The germline CDR1 and CDR2 sequences are MNHNS and SASEGT. V trimming: 3 bases; J trimming: 2 bases; junction bases outside the gene matches: 5. The CDR3 is made up of 16 amino acids. DNA of the CDR3: TGTGCCAGCAGTGACCGCCAGCGGGAGGCCTACAATGAGCAGTTCTTC. It codes for CASSDRQREAYNEQFF.

The genes are TRBV7-8 and TRBJ1-1; 7 nucleotides line up with TRBD1. Germline lookup yields CDR1 SGHVS and CDR2 FQNEAQ. V trimming: 5 bases; J trimming: 0 bases; junction bases outside the gene matches: 12. The CDR3 is 17 residues long. CDR3 region: CASSRLVGGGMNTEAFF. The CDR3 coding sequence is TGTGCCAGCAGCCGACTCGTAGGGGGCGGGATGAACACTGAAGCTTTCTTT.

The J gene is TRBJ1-3, the V gene TRBV19; 7 bases fit TRBD1. This CDR3 is 16 amino acids long. The trim removed 3 bases at V and 2 bases at J, leaving 7 bases unmatched. CDR1 is LNHDA and CDR2 is SQIVND in the germline V gene (reference sequence). CDR3 bases: TGTGCCAGTAGTATCCTGCGACAGGGAGCTGGAAACACCATATATTTT. Protein: CASSILRQGAGNTIYF.

The J gene is TRBJ1-2, the V gene TRBV15; 8 positions agree with TRBD1. Germline CDR1 LNHNV, CDR2 YYDKDF (reference sequence). CDR3 size: 14 residues. J gave up 6 bases and V 4 bases, and 7 bases lay outside the gene matches. The CDR3 DNA follows: TGTGCCACCAGCACCAGACAGGGGAGGAATGGCTACACCTTC. Its protein product is CATSTRQGRNGYTF.

This clone has more than one count but fewer than ten. The gene calls are TRBV6-5 and TRBJ1-1; D call uncertain. The length of the CDR3 is 12 residues. V was pared by 6 bases and J by 5 bases, with 10 bases between. CDR1 and CDR2 (germline): MNHEY, SVGAGI. The CDR3 region is CASRPRATEAFF. The DNA of the CDR3 is TGTGCCAGCAGACCGAGGGCGACTGAAGCTTTCTTT.

The chain combines TRBV6-4 with TRBJ2-7, with D possibly being TRBD2 (6 bases). Germline V gives CDR1 MRHNA, CDR2 SNTAGT. CDR3 length equals 13 residues. V dropped 7 bases and J dropped 4 bases, with 14 bases sitting between them. The CDR3 DNA follows: TGTGCCAGCACCCCTGGCGGGGAGTACGAGCAGTACTTC. Amino acids: CASTPGGEYEQYF.

This chain connects TRBV5-1 to TRBJ2-3; D gene uncertain. Germline values: CDR1 SGHRS, CDR2 YFSETQ. This CDR3 contains 14 residues. V dropped 7 bases and J dropped 2 bases, with 14 bases sitting between them. The CDR3 spells CASAQAQNTDTQYF. The CDR3 DNA follows: TGCGCCAGCGCTCAGGCACAAAACACAGATACGCAGTATTTT.

This clone was detected only a few times. The CDR3 loop is CASSSGVAETQYF. The CDR3 DNA is TGTGCCAGCAGCTCGGGAGTTGCGGAGACCCAGTACTTC. The chain combines TRBV7-9 with TRBJ2-5, with D possibly matching TRBD2 (6 bases). The V and J ends lost 4 bases and 5 bases respectively, with 11 bases between them. The CDR3 sequence is 13 residues long. The germline V gene has CDR1 SEHNR and CDR2 FQNEAQ (reference sequence).

V is TRBV29-1 and J is TRBJ2-1, with D possibly TRBD1 on 5 matching bases. The length of the CDR3 is 14 residues. CDR1 is SQVTM, CDR2 ANQGSEA, per germline. V gave up 1 base and J gave up 2 bases, with 9 bases separating them. CDR3 loop: CSVEGRVAYNEQFF. The CDR3 DNA follows: TGCAGCGTTGAAGGCAGGGTAGCCTACAATGAGCAGTTCTTC.

This clone has only one observation. This rearrangement joins TRBV7-2 to TRBJ1-2; D may be TRBD1 (5 bases). The CDR3 totals 17 residues. In germline, CDR1 is SGHTA, CDR2 FQGNSA. V dropped 3 bases and J dropped 4 bases, with 21 bases sitting between them. Written as DNA, the CDR3 is TGTGCCAGCAGCTTGAACCCCTCAGGGTTAAGCGCCTATGGCTACACCTTC. Its translation is CASSLNPSGLSAYGYTF.

V is TRBV19 and J is TRBJ1-1; no reliable D call. The CDR3 spans 13 residues. CDR1 is LNHDA, CDR2 SQIVND, per germline (reference sequence). V was cut by 9 bases and J by 3 bases, with 14 bases left in between. CDR3 in amino acids: CASHATGDTEAFF. CDR3 nucleotide sequence: TGTGCCAGCCACGCAACCGGGGACACTGAAGCTTTCTTT. The entire variable domain, with the rest obtained from reference TRBV19 and TRBJ1-1, is as follows: DGGITQSPKYLFRKEGQNVTLSCEQNLNHDAMYWYRQDPGQGLRLIYYSQIVNDFQKGDIAEGYSVSREKKESFPLTVTSAQKNPTAFYLCASHATGDTEAFFGQGTRLTVV.

The chain has TRBV2 and TRBJ1-4, with 10 bases that match TRBD1. Germline V gene data show CDR1 as SNHLY and CDR2 as FYNNEI. The length of the CDR3 is 14 residues. Trimming cost V 3 bases and J 8 bases; bases outside gene matches: 3. DNA for the CDR3: TGTGCCAGCAGTGATGACAGGGGGCGGGAAAAACTGTTTTTT. It yields the protein CASSDDRGREKLFF.

The chain is built from TRBV11-3 and TRBJ2-5; TRBD2 aligns across 7 bases. This CDR3 spans 14 amino acids. Germline V gene sequence: CDR1 SGHNT, CDR2 YENEEA. Trimming cost V 5 bases and J 5 bases; bases outside gene matches: 8. The CDR3, as DNA: TGTGCCAGCAGCCTCGCGGGAGTGGGGGAGACCCAGTACTTC. It codes for CASSLAGVGETQYF.

This chain links TRBV5-4 with TRBJ2-5; tentatively, D is TRBD2 (6 bases). The CDR3 has 13 residues. Germline CDR1 is SGHNT and CDR2 is YYREEE (reference sequence). Trimming cost V 2 bases and J 4 bases, with 9 bases left between them. CDR3 in amino acids: CASSFKGGETQYF. CDR3 coding DNA: TGTGCCAGCAGCTTTAAGGGAGGAGAGACCCAGTACTTC.

V usage is TRBV4-3 and J usage is TRBJ2-5, with D maybe TRBD2 (5 bases). Trimming took off 0 bases at V and 5 bases at J, with 10 bases between the two ends. Looked up from germline, CDR1 is LGHNA and CDR2 is YSLEER. The CDR3 is 14 amino acids. In DNA form, the CDR3 reads TGCGCCAGCAGCCAAGATCGGGGAGAGGAGACCCAGTACTTC. Amino acids: CASSQDRGEETQYF.

This chain connects TRBV6-1 to TRBJ1-2; no reliable D call. CDR1 and CDR2 from the germline V gene are MNHNS and SASEGT. The CDR3 length is 12 residues. V was shortened by 8 bases and J by 4 bases, with 11 bases between the two germline ends. As DNA, the CDR3 is TGTGCCAGCTCCCCCAGGCCCTATGGCTACACCTTC. Encoded protein: CASSPRPYGYTF.

J is TRBJ2-3 and V is TRBV7-6; the D gene is possibly TRBD1 (6 bases). CDR1 is SGHVS and CDR2 is FNYEAQ in the germline V gene. V gave up 4 bases and J gave up 3 bases, with 8 bases separating them. This CDR3 contains 13 residues. CDR3 in DNA: TGTGCCAGCAGCTACACAGGGACAGATACGCAGTATTTT. Amino acids: CASSYTGTDTQYF.

Of note for this clone: The germline gene is not matched at one end of the junction; a read error may be the cause. Other DNA sequences in this sample translate to the same CDR3. The V and J genes are TRBV7-2 and TRBJ2-3; TRBD2 aligns across 7 bases. Germline loops: CDR1 SGHTA, CDR2 FQGNSA. The CDR3 runs to 16 residues. In DNA, the CDR3 is TGTGCCAGTAGCTTACGGCCTAGCGGTAGCACAGATACGCAGTATTTT. Protein sequence: CASSLRPSGSTDTQYF.

The rearrangement joins TRBV4-3 to TRBJ2-5; 8 bases are shared with TRBD2. Trimming at V came to 2 bases and at J to 4 bases, leaving 9 bases not matched to a gene. The CDR3 length is 16 residues. The germline gives CDR1 LGHNA, CDR2 YSLEER. The DNA for the CDR3 is TGCGCCAGCAGCCAATCACTAGCGGACTTGGGAGAGACCCAGTACTTC. It encodes CASSQSLADLGETQYF.

The J gene is TRBJ1-1, the V gene TRBV6-5; no definite D call. Trimming stripped 7 bases from V and 1 base from J, with 10 bases between. Germline V gives CDR1 MNHEY, CDR2 SVGAGI. The length of the CDR3 is 13 residues. The CDR3 loop is CASKDWRNTEAFF. CDR3 bases: TGTGCCAGCAAGGACTGGAGGAACACTGAAGCTTTCTTT.